The entry that follows covers one TCR beta chain sequence. Here immunoSEQ multiplex PCR was the method, and the copy in TCRdb shows in-frame clones only, minus some. The table includes over 200,000 clones, 85% to 90% detected once. This sample was included in a study of blood T cell repertoires in COVID-19. The CDR3 is made up of 12 amino acids. Trimming cost V 11 bases and J 2 bases, with 12 bases left between them. The V gene's germline CDR1 is LNHDA and CDR2 SQIVND (reference sequence). The clonotype originates from a man between 18 and 35 years old who had recovered from COVID-19. This chain connects TRBV19 to TRBJ1-1, with no clear D. Sequencing was performed on PBMCs or T cells enriched from blood (not recorded which). The CDR3, as DNA: TGTGCCGTTGGGGAGATTAACACTGAAGCTTTCTTT. Encoded protein: CAVGEINTEAFF.